This entry lists 14 T cell receptor beta chains sequenced from one sample in a study of blood T cell repertoires in COVID-19. Repertoires were generated with immunoSEQ multiplex PCR, while TCRdb's copy carries only in-frame clones and drops some. The sample yields about 140,000 clones, around nine tenths seen once. The sequencing sample was made of peripheral blood. These receptors originate from a woman aged 40 to 50 with acute or convalescent COVID-19.

The chain joins TRBV7-9 to TRBJ1-1; a weak D match, TRBD1 (5 bases). In germline, CDR1 is SEHNR, CDR2 FQNEAQ (reference sequence). V was shortened by 5 bases and J by 3 bases, with 16 bases between the two germline ends. This CDR3 comprises 15 residues. CDR3 loop: CASSHHRGGDTEAFF. The CDR3 nucleotides are TGTGCCAGCAGCCACCATAGGGGAGGCGACACTGAAGCTTTCTTT.

The chain combines TRBV12-3 or TRBV12-4 with TRBJ2-7; TRBD2 is a possible D gene (6 bases). This CDR3 comprises 13 residues. The germline V and J ends were trimmed by 3 bases and 5 bases, with 11 bases remaining between them. CDR3 in DNA: TGTGCCAGCAGTTTCGGGGGAGGCAACGAGCAGTACTTC. Its translation is CASSFGGGNEQYF.

The rearrangement links TRBV4-2 to TRBJ1-2; 8 nucleotides agree with TRBD1. This CDR3 is 15 amino acids long. The germline CDR1 and CDR2 sequences are LGHNA and YNFKEQ. V was pared by 3 bases and J by 2 bases, with 5 bases of the junction left unmatched. CDR3 sequence reads: CASSQTDRANYGYTF. As DNA, the CDR3 is TGTGCCAGCAGCCAGACGGACAGGGCCAACTATGGCTACACCTTC.

The chain links TRBV4-1 to TRBJ1-1, with TRBD1 matching 9 bases. The CDR3 runs to 14 residues. With 4 bases clipped from V and 1 base from J, the junction kept 1 base outside the gene matches. CDR1 is MGHRA and CDR2 is YSYEKL in the germline V gene. CDR3 nucleotides: TGCGCCAGCAGCCTGGGACAGGGGAACACTGAAGCTTTCTTT. It specifies CASSLGQGNTEAFF.

In nucleotides, the CDR3 is TGTGCCAGCAGTTTGAGCGCTGGGGCCAACGTCCTGACTTTC. Its protein product is CASSLSAGANVLTF. The rearrangement joins TRBV6-2 or TRBV6-3 to TRBJ2-6; no definite D call. V shed 4 bases and J shed 2 bases, with 6 bases lying between them. The CDR3 has 14 residues. From germline, CDR1 is MNHEY and CDR2 SVGEGT.

This chain joins TRBV4-1 and TRBJ1-1; 8 bases agree with TRBD1. The CDR3 has 17 amino acids. Germline assignment: CDR1 MGHRA and CDR2 YSYEKL. Trimming removed 0 bases from V and 0 bases from J; junction bases left unmatched: 6. CDR3 sequence: CASSQDRTGPMNTEAFF. CDR3 DNA: TGCGCCAGCAGCCAAGATAGGACAGGGCCCATGAACACTGAAGCTTTCTTT.

This clone has only one observation. The chain links TRBV19 to TRBJ1-3, with D unclear. V was trimmed by 6 bases and J by 0 bases, leaving 6 bases between them. Germline CDR1 and CDR2: LNHDA and SQIVND (reference sequence). CDR3 size: 13 residues. CDR3 region: CASRGFSGNTIYF. CDR3 nucleotides: TGTGCCAGTAGGGGCTTCTCTGGAAACACCATATATTTT.

The chain combines TRBV24-1 with TRBJ1-2, with 7 nucleotides matching TRBD1. The CDR3 is made up of 14 amino acids. V lost 4 bases, J lost 4 bases, and 5 bases stayed unmatched. Germline V CDR1 and CDR2: KGHDR, SFDVKD. CDR3 bases: TGTGCCACCAGTGAAGGGGGCCCACTCTATGGCTACACCTTC. Encoded protein: CATSEGGPLYGYTF.

Concerning this clone: The junction departs from germline at one end; a sequencing error may be responsible. V usage is TRBV9 and J usage is TRBJ2-1, with TRBD2 matching over 7 bases. Germline assignment: CDR1 SGDLS and CDR2 YYNGEE. The CDR3 extends over 14 amino acids. This CDR3 is CASSITSAYDEQFF. The DNA of the CDR3 is TGTGCCAGCAGCATAACTAGCGCCTACGATGAGCAGTTCTTC.

The chain links TRBV6-5 to TRBJ2-1, with D maybe TRBD1 (5 bases). Looked up from germline, CDR1 is MNHEY and CDR2 is SVGAGI. Trimming stripped 6 bases from V and 0 bases from J, with 12 bases between. CDR3 length: 15 residues. CDR3 DNA: TGTGCCAGCAGGACCGACAGTCCCTCCTACAATGAGCAGTTCTTC. It codes for CASRTDSPSYNEQFF.

This clone was seen just once. The chain employs TRBV3-1 (or the pseudogene TRBV3-2) and TRBJ2-5; 9 bases are a match to TRBD2. Germline loops: CDR1 LGHDT, CDR2 YNNKEL (reference sequence). The CDR3 loop spans 17 amino acids. Trimming cost V 0 bases and J 1 base; bases outside gene matches: 6. Written as DNA, the CDR3 is TGTGCCAGCAGCCAAGAATGGGGGCGGGAGGGCCAAGAGACCCAGTACTTC. Encoded protein: CASSQEWGREGQETQYF.

The chain links TRBV6-1 to TRBJ2-3; 7 nucleotides line up with TRBD2. The CDR3 totals 17 residues. CDR1 and CDR2 from the germline V gene are MNHNS and SASEGT. The J segment lost 0 bases and the V segment lost 1 base, leaving 7 bases of the junction unmatched. CDR3 bases: TGTGCCAGCAGTGAAGTTTCTAGCGGCATGAGCACAGATACGCAGTATTTT. This gives the protein CASSEVSSGMSTDTQYF.

This chain connects TRBV15 to TRBJ2-1; TRBD2 matches 9 bases. V shed 0 bases, J shed 8 bases, and the junction held 8 bases outside the gene matches. The CDR3 length is 16 residues. Germline V CDR1 and CDR2: LNHNV, YYDKDF (reference sequence). The CDR3 DNA reads as TGTGCCACCAGCAGAGATCCGGCGGGAGGGTACGATGAGCAGTTCTTC. Translation: CATSRDPAGGYDEQFF.

The chain joins TRBV7-9 to TRBJ1-5; TRBD1 agrees at 7 bases. Germline loops: CDR1 SEHNR, CDR2 FQNEAQ (reference sequence). This CDR3 is built from 14 residues. Trimming at V came to 4 bases and at J to 5 bases, leaving 5 bases not matched to a gene. The CDR3 DNA is TGTGCCAGCAGCTCCGACAGGGTGGATCAGCCCCAGCATTTT. Translation gives CASSSDRVDQPQHF.